A single sample is the source of the 17 T cell receptor beta chains below, sequenced in a study of T cells in Graves' hyperthyroidism and ophthalmopathy. Amplification targeted TCR beta CDR3 regions from RNA transcripts. A set of HTBI primers served as the primers for a first-round RT-PCR of the TCR CDR3. TCRdb re-called the multiplex PCR reads with MiXCR, one entry per CDR3 protein. Among around 350,000 distinct CDR3 sequences listed, 19% were seen once. Sequencing was done on a sample of blood. These receptor sequences come from a woman aged 18-35 years with Graves' hyperthyroidism.

Ten or more counts support this clonotype. The gene calls are TRBV24-1 and TRBJ2-2; 8 bases agree with TRBD2. The CDR3 runs to 14 residues. The ends lost 6 bases at V and 6 bases at J; junction bases unmatched: 5. Germline CDR1 KGHDR, CDR2 SFDVKD. CDR3 nucleotide sequence: TGTGCCACCAGTCCCCGGCGGGAGGCCGGGGAGCTGTTTTTT. It is translated as CATSPRREAGELFF.

This clonotype was seen at least ten times. This chain links TRBV6-2 or TRBV6-3 with TRBJ1-1; maybe TRBD1 (6 bases). The V end lost 2 bases, the J end lost 0 bases, and 16 bases lay between the germline ends. The CDR3 extends over 17 amino acids. Germline V gene lookup returns CDR1 MNHEY and CDR2 SVGEGT. The CDR3 DNA sequence: TGTGCCAGCAGTTACACGCAGGGGATGGTAATGAACACTGAAGCTTTCTTT. Translated, it gives CASSYTQGMVMNTEAFF.

This clonotype was picked up many times. The chain is built from TRBV12-3 or TRBV12-4 and TRBJ1-1, with a weak D call TRBD1 (5 bases). Trimming took off 6 bases at V and 6 bases at J, with 11 bases between the two ends. This CDR3 has 12 residues. CDR3 in amino acids: CASSRGVSEAFF. The CDR3 bases are TGTGCCAGCAGCCGGGGGGTCTCTGAAGCTTTCTTT.

With regard to this clonotype: Just one base apart from a much larger clone, this may be a read error. This CDR3 is missing its conserved last phenylalanine or tryptophan, likely due to a read error. This rearrangement joins TRBV20-1 to TRBJ2-7, with D unclear. Trimming shortened V by 2 bases and J by 9 bases, and 23 bases separated the two germline ends. CDR3 length equals 15 residues. CDR1 and CDR2 from the germline V gene are DFQATT and SNEGSKA (reference sequence). The CDR3 bases are TGCAGTGCTAGATATGGGGAAGGGCCTCCGCGATGGCAGTACTAC. Translated: CSARYGEGPPRWQYY.

This clonotype was detected many times. V usage is TRBV6-2 or TRBV6-3 and J usage is TRBJ1-5; D gene unclear. The V gene lost 6 bases and the J gene lost 3 bases, with 6 bases spanning the gap. From germline, CDR1 is MNHEY and CDR2 SVGEGT. The CDR3 is 12 amino acids. The CDR3 region has the DNA TGTGCCAGCAGACAGTACAATCAGCCCCAGCATTTT. Translation gives CASRQYNQPQHF.

This clonotype has ten or more counts. V usage is TRBV5-5 and J usage is TRBJ1-1; tentative D call: TRBD1 (5 bases). V lost 0 bases and J 9 bases, leaving 9 bases between the germline ends. Germline V gene data show CDR1 as SGHKS and CDR2 as YYEKEE (reference sequence). CDR3 length: 12 residues. As DNA, the CDR3 is TGTGCCAGCAGCTTGGGTGAGGGGCAAGCTTTCTTT. Protein sequence: CASSLGEGQAFF.

Many counts were recorded for this clonotype. This chain links TRBV29-1 with TRBJ2-2; D gene ambiguous. V lost 3 bases, J lost 1 base, and 12 bases lay in between. The CDR3 length is 15 residues. Looked up from germline, CDR1 is SQVTM and CDR2 is ANQGSEA. This chain's CDR3 is CSVELPGVNTGELFF. The DNA of the CDR3 is TGCAGCGTTGAGTTGCCGGGCGTGAACACCGGGGAGCTGTTTTTT.

This clonotype was recorded at least ten times. This rearrangement joins TRBV2 to TRBJ2-6; no firm D call. This CDR3 contains 14 residues. Germline V gene sequence: CDR1 SNHLY, CDR2 FYNNEI. Deletions cut 7 bases from V and 3 bases from J, with 10 bases between. This chain's CDR3 is CASTSRSGANVLTF. CDR3 DNA: TGTGCCAGCACGAGCAGGAGTGGGGCCAACGTCCTGACTTTC.

This chain links TRBV11-1 with TRBJ1-1; D gene uncertain. The CDR3 loop spans 13 amino acids. V lost 6 bases to trimming and J lost 11 bases, with 19 bases between them. The germline gives CDR1 SGHAT, CDR2 FQDESV (reference sequence). CDR3 DNA sequence: TGTGCCAGCAGACTTAACAGCAAAGAGACCGCTTTCTTT. Translating gives CASRLNSKETAFF.

There are many counts of this clonotype. V gene TRBV11-2 combines with J gene TRBJ2-5; weak D call: TRBD2 (5 bases). Trimming shortened V by 0 bases and J by 4 bases, and 9 bases separated the two germline ends. In germline, CDR1 is SGHAT, CDR2 FQNNGV. The CDR3 contains 14 residues. CDR3 nucleotides: TGTGCCAGCAGCTTAGATTTCGCGGGAGAGACCCAGTACTTC. Translating it yields CASSLDFAGETQYF.

In its sample, this clonotype was seen many times. The chain has TRBV6-5 and TRBJ2-7; 12 bases are a match to TRBD2. The CDR3 consists of 16 residues. Per germline, CDR1 MNHEY and CDR2 SVGAGI. V lost 0 bases and J lost 3; bases outside the gene matches: 3. The CDR3 region is CASSYSASGGVYEQYF. The CDR3 bases are TGTGCCAGCAGTTACTCTGCTAGCGGGGGGGTCTACGAGCAGTACTTC.

This clonotype was seen repeatedly, ten times or more. The V gene is TRBV12-5, the J gene TRBJ1-2; D is uncertain. The V end lost 7 bases, the J end lost 3 bases, and 18 bases lay between the germline ends. From germline, CDR1 is LGHNT and CDR2 FRNRAP. The CDR3 has 15 amino acids. The CDR3 here is CASAMDGKEDYGYTF. CDR3 sequence (DNA): TGTGCTAGTGCTATGGACGGTAAGGAAGACTATGGCTACACCTTC.

This clonotype was seen ten or more times. The chain carries TRBV11-2 and TRBJ2-5, with D tentatively TRBD2 (5 bases). V gave up 8 bases and J gave up 4 bases, with 17 bases separating them. CDR3 size: 14 residues. Germline V gene lookup returns CDR1 SGHAT and CDR2 FQNNGV. The CDR3 protein is CASGYGPRGETQYF. As DNA, the CDR3 is TGTGCCAGCGGCTACGGGCCCCGGGGAGAGACCCAGTACTTC.

There are many counts of this clonotype. The chain recombines TRBV2 with TRBJ1-2; 7 bases line up with TRBD1. After removal of 6 bases from V and 6 bases from J, the junction contained 7 bases not matched to a gene. CDR3 length: 13 amino acids. Germline V gives CDR1 SNHLY, CDR2 FYNNEI. The CDR3 DNA sequence: TGTGCCAGCAGCGTGGGACAGCTCAATGGCTACACCTTC. Amino acid sequence: CASSVGQLNGYTF.

In regard to this clonotype: The junction departs from the called germline gene at one end, perhaps through a read error. The CDR3 loop reads CDSRSSLNTGELFF. CDR3 sequence (DNA): TGTGACAGCCGTTCAAGTTTGAACACCGGGGAGCTGTTTTTT. This rearrangement joins TRBV6-5 to TRBJ2-2; D gene uncertain. This CDR3 has 14 amino acids. Germline values: CDR1 MNHEY, CDR2 SVGAGI.

This clonotype has a count of ten or more. The V and J genes are TRBV6-1 and TRBJ2-7; 8 positions match TRBD1. V gave up 7 bases and J gave up 5 bases; unmatched junction bases: 13. Germline V gene data show CDR1 as MNHNS and CDR2 as SASEGT. This CDR3 spans 15 amino acids. The CDR3 sequence: CASNGQGMGKDEQYF. CDR3 sequence (DNA): TGTGCCAGCAATGGACAGGGAATGGGGAAGGACGAGCAGTACTTC.

At least ten counts were recorded for this clonotype. This rearrangement joins TRBV12-3 or TRBV12-4 to TRBJ1-5; 11 bases agree with TRBD1. The CDR3 spans 17 residues. V gave up 6 bases and J gave up 0 bases; unmatched junction bases: 7. Here the CDR3 reads CASSGDRGANSNQPQHF. The CDR3 coding sequence is TGTGCCAGCAGCGGGGACAGGGGGGCGAATAGCAATCAGCCCCAGCATTTT.